The 10 T cell receptor beta chains below were found in one sample sequenced in a study of blood T cell repertoires in COVID-19. Libraries were prepared by immunoSEQ multiplex PCR; TCRdb keeps only in-frame clonotypes and omits some of them. The sample lists 35,000 to 40,000 clones, over 80% occurring once. Specimen: peripheral blood. The receptor source for this set is a human donor in a cohort sampled during active COVID-19.

The V and J genes are TRBV12-5 and TRBJ2-1, with TRBD2 identical over 11 bases. Germline loops: CDR1 LGHNT, CDR2 FRNRAP. This CDR3 spans 15 amino acids. V lost 3 bases, J lost 11 bases, and 9 bases stayed unmatched. In DNA, the CDR3 is TGTGCTAGTGGTTTCGAGACTAGCGGGGTCGCTAAGCAGTTCTTC. Its protein product is CASGFETSGVAKQFF. Full variable domain (remainder filled in from reference TRBV12-5 and TRBJ2-1): DARVTQTPRHKVTEMGQEVTMRCQPILGHNTVFWYRQTMMQGLELLAYFRNRAPLDDSGMPKDRFSAEMPDATLATLKIQPSEPRDSAVYFCASGFETSGVAKQFFGPGTRLTVL.

This rearrangement joins TRBV19 to TRBJ1-2; D is unresolved. This CDR3 region has 13 residues. The V gene's germline CDR1 is LNHDA and CDR2 SQIVND (reference sequence). The V end was cut by 3 bases, the J end by 10 bases, with 15 bases between. The CDR3 DNA reads as TGTGCCAGTAGTATTATGGAGGGCCCCGTCTACACCTTC. It yields the protein CASSIMEGPVYTF. Complete variable domain (other parts from reference TRBV19 and TRBJ1-2): DGGITQSPKYLFRKEGQNVTLSCEQNLNHDAMYWYRQDPGQGLRLIYYSQIVNDFQKGDIAEGYSVSREKKESFPLTVTSAQKNPTAFYLCASSIMEGPVYTFGSGTRLTVV.

V and J are TRBV19 and TRBJ2-5; D gene uncertain. The V and J ends lost 2 bases and 7 bases respectively, with 14 bases between them. Germline CDR1 is LNHDA and CDR2 is SQIVND (reference sequence). The CDR3 runs to 14 residues. The CDR3 sequence is CASSITLEERTQYF. DNA for the CDR3: TGTGCCAGTAGTATAACCCTAGAGGAGCGGACCCAGTACTTC.

The rearrangement links TRBV7-8 to TRBJ2-2, with D possibly TRBD1 on 5 matching bases. V was clipped by 3 bases and J by 8 bases, with 13 bases between them. This CDR3 comprises 14 residues. Germline assignment: CDR1 SGHVS and CDR2 FQNEAQ. The CDR3, as DNA: TGTGCCAGCAGCTTTGACAGAAGGTCTGGGGAGCTGTTTTTT. Protein: CASSFDRRSGELFF.

The chain joins TRBV5-1 to TRBJ2-7; D not certain. Germline V gene lookup returns CDR1 SGHRS and CDR2 YFSETQ. The CDR3 length is 13 residues. V gave up 0 bases and J gave up 6 bases, with 10 bases separating them. The CDR3 nucleotides are TGCGCCAGCAGCTTGGACGAGACACCCGAGCAGTACTTC. The encoded protein is CASSLDETPEQYF. Using reference TRBV5-1 and TRBJ2-7 for the parts outside the CDR3, the full variable domain is KAGVTQTPRYLIKTRGQQVTLSCSPISGHRSVSWYQQTPGQGLQFLFEYFSETQRNKGNFPGRFSGRQFSNSRSEMNVSTLELGDSALYLCASSLDETPEQYFGPGTRLTVT.

The chain joins TRBV9 to TRBJ2-1; 9 nucleotides match TRBD2. V gave up 0 bases and J gave up 2 bases; unmatched junction bases: 3. CDR3 size: 16 residues. CDR1 is SGDLS and CDR2 is YYNGEE in the germline V gene. CDR3: CASSVGERGAYNEQFF. CDR3 DNA: TGTGCCAGCAGCGTAGGGGAGCGGGGGGCCTACAATGAGCAGTTCTTC.

The gene calls are TRBV13 and TRBJ2-1, with TRBD2 identical over 10 bases. Looked up from germline, CDR1 is PRHDT and CDR2 is FYEKMQ (reference sequence). The CDR3 loop spans 16 amino acids. V was pared by 7 bases and J by 7 bases, with 13 bases of the junction left unmatched. In DNA, the CDR3 is TGTGCCAGCACACCTGCCCCGCTAGCGGGGGCGAATGAGCAGTTCTTC. Amino acids: CASTPAPLAGANEQFF.

This chain links TRBV6-5 with TRBJ1-2; D ambiguous. The CDR3 covers 13 residues. Germline CDR1 MNHEY, CDR2 SVGAGI. Trimming left V 6 bases short and J 3 bases short, with 11 bases between. The CDR3 DNA sequence: TGTGCCAGCAGAGGCCCGGGAGACTATGGCTACACCTTC. This translates into CASRGPGDYGYTF.

This clone was seen just once. The V and J genes are TRBV28 and TRBJ1-4, with 7 nucleotides matching TRBD1. Trimming cost V 5 bases and J 8 bases; bases outside gene matches: 2. The CDR3 is 12 residues long. Germline CDR1 MDHEN, CDR2 SYDVKM. The CDR3 DNA follows: TGTGCCAGCAGTCAGGGGGGAGAAAAACTGTTTTTT. Protein sequence: CASSQGGEKLFF. Combining the CDR3 with reference TRBV28 and TRBJ1-4 gives the whole variable domain DVKVTQSSRYLVKRTGEKVFLECVQDMDHENMFWYRQDPGLGLRLIYFSYDVKMKEKGDIPEGYSVSREKKERFSLILESASTNQTSMYLCASSQGGEKLFFGSGTQLSVL.

This chain links TRBV19 with TRBJ1-2, with D perhaps matching TRBD1 (6 bases). Trimming stripped 7 bases from V and 6 bases from J, with 15 bases between. Germline-derived CDR1 and CDR2 are LNHDA and SQIVND (reference sequence). The CDR3 is 13 amino acids. The chain's CDR3 is CASNPFNRDGYTF. The DNA of the CDR3 is TGTGCCAGTAACCCATTCAACAGGGATGGCTACACCTTC.